The next 10 T cell receptor beta chains were all read from a single sample in a study of regulatory T cells in long-lasting Graves disease. Time point given: persistent/refractory GD, antithyroid drugs over 5 years with positive TRAb. Extracted RNA from PBMCs served as the source of the TCR library. Construction of TCR beta libraries relied on iRepertoire HTBI primers and on Arm-PCR targeting CDR3 regions. One entry per CDR3 protein results from TCRdb running MiXCR on the multiplex PCR reads. The sample has about 470,000 distinct CDR3 sequences; less than 25% are singletons. This sample comprised peripheral blood mononuclear cells (PBMCs), obtained when the disease was refractory, from a patient treated with antithyroid drugs. The receptors derive from a female donor with Graves disease.

This clonotype occurred many times. This chain uses TRBV27 with TRBJ2-4; D is uncertain. The CDR3 is 13 amino acids. Per germline, CDR1 MNHEY and CDR2 SMNVEV (reference sequence). The ends were cut back, 8 bases at V and 4 bases at J, with 12 bases in the middle. CDR3 bases: TGTGCCAGCTCGCGGACGCTGAAAAACATTCAGTACTTC. Protein: CASSRTLKNIQYF.

The chain has TRBV2 and TRBJ2-3; 9 nucleotides align to TRBD1. Germline V gene data show CDR1 as SNHLY and CDR2 as FYNNEI. The CDR3 extends over 16 amino acids. Trimming removed 3 bases from V and 3 bases from J; junction bases left unmatched: 7. CDR3 protein: CASSDRRTGVTDTQYF. The CDR3 DNA is TGTGCCAGCAGTGATAGGAGGACAGGGGTTACAGATACGCAGTATTTT.

Only one count was recorded for this clonotype. The V gene is TRBV24-1, the J gene TRBJ2-3, with TRBD1 identical over 7 bases. V dropped 5 bases and J dropped 2; count of bases not matched to a gene: 9. Germline V gene lookup returns CDR1 KGHDR and CDR2 SFDVKD. CDR3 size: 16 residues. The CDR3 DNA is TGTGCCACCAGTGGTGGGCCGGGACAGAACACAGATACGCAGTATTTT. Its translation: CATSGGPGQNTDTQYF.

This clonotype was recorded many times. The chain carries TRBV6-2 or TRBV6-3 and TRBJ2-7; TRBD1 agrees at 12 bases. V gave up 2 bases and J gave up 5 bases; unmatched junction bases: 7. This CDR3 is 16 amino acids long. Germline V gene lookup returns CDR1 MNHEY and CDR2 SVGEGT. DNA of the CDR3: TGTGCCAGCAGTTACCACCTCGGGACAGGGGGCCACGAGCAGTACTTC. It specifies CASSYHLGTGGHEQYF.

This clonotype was recorded at least ten times. The V gene is TRBV2, the J gene TRBJ2-7; 7 bases align to TRBD1. The germline gives CDR1 SNHLY, CDR2 FYNNEI. The CDR3 has 19 residues. V shed 5 bases, J shed 0 bases, and the junction held 19 bases outside the gene matches. CDR3 coding DNA: TGTGCCAGCAGTACTACCCTACAAACAGGGGCCCCCGACTCCTACGAGCAGTACTTC. Protein: CASSTTLQTGAPDSYEQYF.

This clonotype occurred a few times. J is TRBJ2-2 and V is TRBV6-2 or TRBV6-3; 8 nucleotides match TRBD1. The trim removed 3 bases at V and 4 bases at J, leaving 10 bases unmatched. The CDR3 is 17 residues long. CDR1 MNHEY and CDR2 SVGEGT come from the germline V gene. The CDR3 here is CASSYPAQGAPTGELFF. Here the CDR3 DNA reads TGTGCCAGCAGTTATCCGGCCCAGGGGGCCCCCACCGGGGAGCTGTTTTTT.

V gene TRBV27 combines with J gene TRBJ1-5; D is unresolved. The germline V gene encodes CDR1 MNHEY and CDR2 SMNVEV (reference sequence). This CDR3 region has 13 residues. V was shortened by 5 bases and J by 4 bases, with 9 bases between the two germline ends. This CDR3 is CASSARRNQPQHF. In DNA form, the CDR3 reads TGTGCCAGCAGTGCACGACGTAATCAGCCCCAGCATTTT.

This clonotype was counted at least ten times. The chain links TRBV11-2 to TRBJ2-2, with D possibly matching TRBD2 (5 bases). The CDR3 has 14 amino acids. Deletions cut 5 bases from V and 6 bases from J, with 13 bases between. Germline CDR1 reads SGHAT; CDR2 reads FQNNGV. The CDR3 nucleotides are TGTGCCAGCAGCCCGTCTAGCCGAGCCGGGGAGCTGTTTTTT. It encodes CASSPSSRAGELFF.

This clonotype turned up a few times. The chain couples TRBV3-1 to TRBJ2-7, with 8 bases matching TRBD2. The germline V gene encodes CDR1 LGHDT and CDR2 YNNKEL (reference sequence). The CDR3 covers 16 residues. V trimming: 0 bases; J trimming: 6 bases; junction bases outside the gene matches: 10. This chain's CDR3 is CASSQDPGGGSLEQYF. CDR3 DNA: TGTGCCAGCAGCCAAGATCCGGGGGGGGGGTCCCTCGAGCAGTACTTC.

At least ten counts were recorded for this clonotype. V is TRBV11-2 and J is TRBJ2-7; D is perhaps TRBD1 (5 bases). Per the germline V gene, CDR1 is SGHAT and CDR2 is FQNNGV. Between the trimmed V and J ends, which lost 0 bases and 6 bases, there was a span of 6 bases. The CDR3 totals 12 residues. The CDR3 region is CASSLEGAEQYF. The CDR3 DNA reads TGTGCCAGCAGCTTAGAAGGGGCCGAGCAGTACTTC.